These 32 T cell receptor beta chains share one sample of origin, sequenced in a study of post-analysis software for immune sequencing data. Study results and limitations: A handful of TRBV segments, including TRBV5-6, TRBV5-1 and TRBV20-1, were more frequent in patients than controls.

The antigens for these receptors are not known. Each TCR beta cDNA library carried unique molecular identifiers. In TCRdb, the PCR reads were re-called with MiXCR into one record per CDR3 protein. This sample has about 540,000 distinct CDR3 sequences; 30% to 40% occur once, and the top ten carry around 6%. The sample was blood. Receptors originate from a girl aged 2 to 17 with multiple sclerosis.

J is TRBJ2-1 and V is TRBV24-1; D is possibly TRBD1 or TRBD2 (6 bases each). This CDR3 is built from 16 residues. The V gene's germline CDR1 is KGHDR and CDR2 SFDVKD. The V and J ends lost 3 bases and 3 bases respectively, with 14 bases between them. The CDR3 spells CATSDRTGRFYNEQFF. DNA of the CDR3: TGTGCCACCAGTGATCGTACAGGGAGGTTCTACAATGAGCAGTTCTTC.

This chain's CDR3 is CASSDRDFEETQYF. DNA of the CDR3: TGCGCCAGCAGCGACCGGGACTTCGAAGAGACCCAGTACTTC. This chain joins TRBV4-1 and TRBJ2-5; a weak D match, TRBD2 (6 bases). The CDR3 is 14 amino acids. The V and J ends lost 5 bases and 3 bases respectively, with 13 bases between them. Germline CDR1 reads MGHRA; CDR2 reads YSYEKL.

About this clonotype: Since a much larger clone is just one base distant, this may be a read error. The chain links TRBV9 to TRBJ2-5; TRBD2 agrees at 8 bases. This CDR3 spans 14 amino acids. The V segment lost 0 bases and the J segment 11 bases; nucleotides outside the gene matches: 9. Germline CDR1 and CDR2: SGDLS and YYNGEE. CDR3 residues: CASSVDRTSSEQYF. The CDR3 DNA reads TGTGCCAGCAGCGTAGACAGGACTAGCAGTGAGCAGTACTTC.

V and J are TRBV10-3 and TRBJ2-7; 7 bases align to TRBD1. This CDR3 has 12 amino acids. With V trimmed by 10 bases and J by 5 bases, 8 bases remained unmatched. The germline V gene encodes CDR1 ENHRY and CDR2 SYGVKD. As DNA, the CDR3 is TGTGCCACTTCAGGGGGTGTGGACGAGCAGTACTTC. Translation gives CATSGGVDEQYF.

In this sample, this clonotype turned up many times. The V gene is TRBV25-1, the J gene TRBJ2-3; possibly TRBD1 for D (6 bases). Trimming shortened V by 6 bases and J by 0 bases, and 10 bases separated the two germline ends. This CDR3 has 14 residues. Germline CDR1 is MGHDK and CDR2 is SYGVNS. In DNA, the CDR3 is TGTGCCAGCAGAGACAGGACTAGCACAGATACGCAGTATTTT. Translating gives CASRDRTSTDTQYF.

This clonotype was seen more than once but under ten times. The rearrangement links TRBV9 to TRBJ1-2; a weak D match, TRBD1 (5 bases). The CDR3 length is 13 residues. V lost 3 bases to trimming and J lost 2 bases, with 8 bases between them. Germline V CDR1 and CDR2: SGDLS, YYNGEE. The CDR3 region has the DNA TGTGCCAGCAGCGAGAGACAGAACTATGGCTACACCTTC. Its protein product is CASSERQNYGYTF. Supplemented by reference TRBV9 and TRBJ1-2, the full variable domain reads DSGVTQTPKHLITATGQRVTLRCSPRSGDLSVYWYQQSLDQGLQFLIQYYNGEERAKGNILERFSAQQFPDLHSELNLSSLELGDSALYFCASSERQNYGYTFGSGTRLTVV.

This clonotype was seen more than once but under ten times. This chain connects TRBV6-4 to TRBJ1-1, with D possibly being TRBD1 (5 bases). V lost 6 bases to trimming and J lost 1 base, with 12 bases between them. CDR1 MRHNA and CDR2 SNTAGT come from the germline V gene. The CDR3 sequence is 14 residues long. The CDR3 protein is CASSGDAGNTEAFF. The CDR3, as DNA: TGTGCCAGCAGCGGGGACGCAGGGAACACTGAAGCTTTCTTT.

This clonotype came up a few times. This rearrangement joins TRBV6-6 to TRBJ1-1; no firm D call. Per the germline V gene, CDR1 is MNHNY and CDR2 is SVGAGI (reference sequence). Trimming shortened V by 5 bases and J by 0 bases, and 13 bases separated the two germline ends. The CDR3 consists of 15 residues. This chain's CDR3 is CASSSRGGVNTEAFF. The CDR3 nucleotides are TGTGCCAGCAGTAGCCGGGGAGGAGTGAACACTGAAGCTTTCTTT.

This sequence joins TRBV18 and TRBJ2-6; maybe TRBD1 (6 bases). The V end lost 3 bases, the J end lost 3 bases, and 12 bases lay between the germline ends. Germline V gene lookup returns CDR1 KGHSH and CDR2 LQKENI. CDR3 size: 16 residues. This chain's CDR3 is CASSPQQGFGANVLTF. The CDR3 coding sequence is TGTGCCAGCTCACCCCAACAGGGATTTGGGGCCAACGTCCTGACTTTC.

This clonotype occurred a few times. The CDR3 is CASSLRPGARGNTDTQYF. Here the CDR3 DNA reads TGCGCCAGCAGCTTGAGACCCGGGGCAAGGGGAAACACAGATACGCAGTATTTT. The chain employs TRBV5-1 and TRBJ2-3; the D gene could be TRBD1 or TRBD2 (5 bases each). The V end was cut by 1 base, the J end by 2 bases, with 20 bases between. CDR1 and CDR2 (germline): SGHRS, YFSETQ. This CDR3 comprises 18 residues.

This clonotype occurred a few times. The chain recombines TRBV6-6 with TRBJ1-2; D unclear. The CDR3 is 14 residues long. Germline assignment: CDR1 MNHNY and CDR2 SVGAGI (reference sequence). Trimming cost V 2 bases and J 2 bases, with 9 bases left between them. CDR3 loop: CASSYDGLNYGYTF. The CDR3 DNA reads as TGTGCCAGCAGTTACGATGGCCTCAACTATGGCTACACCTTC.

The chain couples TRBV29-1 to TRBJ2-3; D is possibly TRBD2 (5 bases). Trimming took off 6 bases at V and 6 bases at J, with 22 bases between the two ends. Germline V gene sequence: CDR1 SQVTM, CDR2 ANQGSEA. The CDR3 runs to 15 residues. The CDR3 loop reads CSVPKGAVPGDTQYF. Written as DNA, the CDR3 is TGCAGCGTCCCTAAGGGAGCAGTCCCCGGCGATACGCAGTATTTT.

In its sample, this clonotype was seen a few times. The CDR3 DNA reads as TGCAGTGCTAGAGGGGATAGCGGGGGCTCCTCCTACGAGCAGTACTTC. Its translation: CSARGDSGGSSYEQYF. V and J are TRBV20-1 and TRBJ2-7, with 9 bases matching TRBD2. Trimming took 1 base from V and 0 from J; bases not matched to a gene: 7. Germline CDR1 is DFQATT and CDR2 is SNEGSKA (reference sequence). The CDR3 is made up of 16 amino acids.

This clonotype was detected a few times. The chain links TRBV28 to TRBJ1-2; D unclear. The CDR3 has 16 residues. Looked up from germline, CDR1 is MDHEN and CDR2 is SYDVKM. Trimming shortened V by 6 bases and J by 5 bases, and 22 bases separated the two germline ends. The CDR3 sequence is CASSPRFGERLYGYTF. CDR3 nucleotides: TGTGCCAGCAGCCCCCGCTTCGGGGAGAGGTTATATGGCTACACCTTC.

This clonotype was seen more than once but under ten times. V is TRBV6-5 and J is TRBJ2-3; 10 bases align to TRBD2. The CDR3 extends over 16 amino acids. J was trimmed by 6 bases and V by 6 bases; bases with no gene match: 12. Germline V gives CDR1 MNHEY, CDR2 SVGAGI. CDR3 region: CASSRDSGGPLDTQYF. CDR3 DNA: TGTGCCAGCAGCCGAGATAGCGGGGGGCCTTTGGATACGCAGTATTTT.

The gene calls are TRBV5-1 and TRBJ2-1, with TRBD1 matching over 9 bases. J lost 6 bases, V lost 4 bases, and 11 bases had no gene match. Germline V lookup: CDR1 SGHRS, CDR2 YFSETQ. This CDR3 is 16 amino acids long. CDR3 nucleotide sequence: TGCGCCAGCAGCGAAACCGGGACAGGGATCCCCAATGAGCAGTTCTTC. Its protein is CASSETGTGIPNEQFF.

Only a few counts were recorded for this clonotype. The gene calls are TRBV7-6 and TRBJ2-7, with TRBD1 matching over 10 bases. The V gene's germline CDR1 is SGHVS and CDR2 FNYEAQ. V was pared by 2 bases and J by 1 base, with 5 bases of the junction left unmatched. This CDR3 region has 16 residues. The chain's CDR3 is CASSLIAGQGSYEQYF. The CDR3 DNA follows: TGTGCCAGCAGCTTAATAGCGGGACAGGGGTCCTACGAGCAGTACTTC.

The rearrangement links TRBV5-1 to TRBJ2-2; possible D gene TRBD1, 5 bases. CDR3 size: 13 residues. V lost 4 bases and J lost 5, with 9 bases in between. Germline CDR1 and CDR2: SGHRS and YFSETQ. CDR3 sequence: CASSRPGTGELFF. CDR3 sequence (DNA): TGCGCCAGCAGCAGGCCAGGGACCGGGGAGCTGTTTTTT.

The chain joins TRBV12-3 or TRBV12-4 to TRBJ2-1, with TRBD2 matching over 9 bases. With 3 bases clipped from V and 0 bases from J, the junction kept 3 bases outside the gene matches. This CDR3 region has 16 residues. In nucleotides, the CDR3 is TGTGCCAGCAGTTTCGGGACTAGCAGCTCCTACAATGAGCAGTTCTTC. Residues: CASSFGTSSSYNEQFF.

The chain carries TRBV12-3 or TRBV12-4 and TRBJ2-2, with D tentatively TRBD1 or TRBD2 (5 bases each). The CDR3 extends over 17 amino acids. V dropped 7 bases and J dropped 7 bases, with 25 bases sitting between them. The CDR3 protein is CASTLHRSGVRGGELFF. As DNA, the CDR3 is TGTGCCAGCACCCTACACCGGTCCGGGGTTAGGGGCGGGGAGCTGTTTTTT.

The chain recombines TRBV7-9 with TRBJ1-2, with TRBD1 as a possible D gene (5 bases). V lost 2 bases, J lost 7 bases, and 11 bases lay in between. In germline, CDR1 is SEHNR, CDR2 FQNEAQ (reference sequence). There are 13 residues in the CDR3. The CDR3 protein is CASSLSRGLGYTF. As DNA, the CDR3 is TGTGCCAGCAGCTTATCCCGGGGACTTGGCTACACCTTC.

This chain uses TRBV6-2 or TRBV6-3 with TRBJ1-5; D not resolved. V was clipped by 3 bases and J by 3 bases, with 15 bases between them. Germline V gene lookup returns CDR1 MNHEY and CDR2 SVGEGT. This CDR3 spans 16 amino acids. In nucleotides, the CDR3 is TGTGCCAGCAGTTATTCCCGGGGTTCCATCAATCAGCCCCAGCATTTT. This codes for CASSYSRGSINQPQHF.

J is TRBJ2-5 and V is TRBV20-1; D possibly uses TRBD1 or TRBD2 (5 bases each). Germline loops: CDR1 DFQATT, CDR2 SNEGSKA (reference sequence). The CDR3 is 11 amino acids. The CDR3 loop is CGTLLGETQYF. The CDR3 DNA sequence: TGCGGGACCCTCTTGGGGGAGACCCAGTACTTC.

The chain joins TRBV2 to TRBJ2-1, with 12 bases that match TRBD2. The V and J ends lost 1 base and 8 bases, in that order; junction bases with no gene match: 3. Germline V gene lookup returns CDR1 SNHLY and CDR2 FYNNEI. This CDR3 is built from 15 residues. CDR3 amino acids: CASSEGLAGAHEQFF. CDR3 DNA: TGTGCCAGCAGTGAAGGACTAGCGGGGGCCCATGAGCAGTTCTTC.

This clonotype was counted only a few times. The chain joins TRBV20-1 to TRBJ1-2; tentative D call: TRBD1 (6 bases). Germline V gene lookup returns CDR1 DFQATT and CDR2 SNEGSKA (reference sequence). V was clipped by 5 bases and J by 2 bases, with 15 bases between them. The CDR3 has 14 amino acids. The CDR3 protein is CSARQEGFNYGYTF. The CDR3 nucleotides are TGCAGTGCTCGACAGGAGGGCTTCAACTATGGCTACACCTTC.

This clonotype was recorded a few times. V and J are TRBV6-5 and TRBJ1-2; D not certain. The germline CDR1 and CDR2 sequences are MNHEY and SVGAGI. Trimming shortened V by 2 bases and J by 4 bases, and 14 bases separated the two germline ends. The CDR3 covers 15 residues. CDR3 sequence: CASSYGPSPGYGYTF. The CDR3 coding sequence is TGTGCCAGCAGTTACGGACCTAGCCCGGGCTATGGCTACACCTTC.

This clonotype was seen only a few times. V gene TRBV2 combines with J gene TRBJ2-4, with a tentative D call TRBD2 (6 bases). Germline CDR1 SNHLY, CDR2 FYNNEI. The CDR3 totals 12 residues. V dropped 3 bases and J dropped 13 bases, with 13 bases sitting between them. For the CDR3, the DNA is TGTGCCAGCAGTGATGCCAGGGAGGCCCAGTACTTC. Translating it yields CASSDAREAQYF.

This clonotype has only a few counts. The gene calls are TRBV4-1 and TRBJ2-7, with TRBD2 identical over 8 bases. The tail of the sequence fits TRBJ2-5 better, so the J call may be wrong. Germline V CDR1 and CDR2: MGHRA, YSYEKL. The CDR3 runs 18 residues. The CDR3 DNA reads as TGCGCCAGCAGCCAGGCGGGACTAGAGTCCGGCAGTGGTGAGACCCAGTACTTC. Translation: CASSQAGLESGSGETQYF.

The CDR3: CASSVVVGGNTDTQYF. The CDR3 region has the DNA TGTGCCAGCAGCGTAGTGGTGGGGGGAAACACAGATACGCAGTATTTT. The chain is built from TRBV9 and TRBJ2-3, with D possibly TRBD2 on 6 matching bases. Trimming cost V 0 bases and J 2 bases, with 13 bases left between them. Per the germline V gene, CDR1 is SGDLS and CDR2 is YYNGEE. The CDR3 has 16 residues.

The chain joins TRBV5-6 to TRBJ2-3; D possibly corresponds to TRBD2 (6 bases). V was cut by 4 bases and J by 2 bases, with 17 bases left in between. CDR3 length: 16 amino acids. Germline CDR1 and CDR2: SGHDT and YYEEEE. In DNA form, the CDR3 reads TGTGCCAGCAGCCCTCCAACAGGAGGGAACACAGATACGCAGTATTTT. This sequence encodes CASSPPTGGNTDTQYF.

The V and J genes are TRBV9 and TRBJ1-2; 10 bases map to TRBD1. The CDR3 has 15 amino acids. Per the germline V gene, CDR1 is SGDLS and CDR2 is YYNGEE. V dropped 0 bases and J dropped 6; count of bases not matched to a gene: 5. The CDR3 reads CASSVVGTGDHGYTF. CDR3 sequence (DNA): TGTGCCAGCAGCGTAGTAGGGACAGGGGACCATGGCTACACCTTC. The full variable domain, in which reference TRBV9 and TRBJ1-2 provide the parts outside the CDR3, is DSGVTQTPKHLITATGQRVTLRCSPRSGDLSVYWYQQSLDQGLQFLIQYYNGEERAKGNILERFSAQQFPDLHSELNLSSLELGDSALYFCASSVVGTGDHGYTFGSGTRLTVV.

J is TRBJ1-2 and V is TRBV20-1, with D perhaps TRBD1 (5 bases). Trimming pared 6 bases from V and 4 bases from J, leaving 15 bases between. Looked up from germline, CDR1 is DFQATT and CDR2 is SNEGSKA (reference sequence). The CDR3 sequence is 13 residues long. The CDR3 DNA sequence: TGCAGTGCGCCCAGCGGGGGGTTCTATGGCTACACCTTC. It is translated as CSAPSGGFYGYTF.